Below are 27 T cell receptor beta chains sequenced from a single sample in a study of T cell responses to AZD1222 COVID-19 vaccine. The assay was immunoSEQ multiplex PCR, and TCRdb's table has in-frame clones only and misses some. Of roughly 70,000 clones detected, 60% to 85% appear once; the ten largest clones hold 23%. The source was peripheral blood, collected on day 0 of MenACWY control vaccination. Source of these receptors: an adult in good health.

The chain recombines TRBV7-9 with TRBJ2-3, with D possibly TRBD1 on 6 matching bases. CDR3 size: 14 residues. CDR1 and CDR2 from the germline V gene are SEHNR and FQNEAQ (reference sequence). V was clipped by 4 bases and J by 1 base, with 9 bases between them. The CDR3 spells CASSSYRGTDTQYF. The CDR3 nucleotides read TGTGCCAGCAGCTCATACAGGGGCACAGATACGCAGTATTTT.

In its sample, this clone was seen a few times. The chain uses TRBV7-2 and TRBJ2-5, with unresolved D. Trimming cost V 1 base and J 4 bases, with 16 bases left between them. The CDR3 sequence is 16 residues long. The germline CDR1 and CDR2 sequences are SGHTA and FQGNSA. The CDR3 region is CASSLGGGNARETQYF. The CDR3 DNA is TGTGCCAGCAGCTTAGGGGGTGGTAATGCGCGAGAGACCCAGTACTTC.

The chain has TRBV12-3 or TRBV12-4 and TRBJ1-6; a weak D match, TRBD1 (5 bases). The CDR3 runs 13 residues. The V end was cut by 3 bases, the J end by 10 bases, with 10 bases between. The CDR3 is CASSFGGTSPLHF. CDR3 bases: TGTGCCAGCAGTTTCGGGGGGACGTCACCCCTCCACTTT.

The V call is TRBV5-6, the J call TRBJ1-2; perhaps TRBD1 as D (5 bases). CDR1 SGHDT and CDR2 YYEEEE come from the germline V gene. The CDR3 extends over 15 amino acids. Trimming removed 4 bases from V and 4 bases from J, with 17 bases in between. DNA for the CDR3: TGTGCCAGCAGCAGCAGGGACCGTCTCTTCTATGGCTACACCTTC. This encodes CASSSRDRLFYGYTF.

The chain is built from TRBV25-1 and TRBJ2-7; D may correspond to TRBD1 or TRBD2 (7 bases each). CDR1 and CDR2 (germline): MGHDK, SYGVNS. The CDR3 is made up of 15 amino acids. V was clipped by 7 bases and J by 1 base, with 17 bases between them. The CDR3 sequence: CASTKDREGSYEQYF. In DNA form, the CDR3 reads TGTGCCAGCACTAAAGACAGGGAGGGTTCCTACGAGCAGTACTTC.

In its sample, this clone was seen a few times. J is TRBJ2-5 and V is TRBV6-5, with D maybe TRBD2 (6 bases). This CDR3 contains 14 residues. CDR1 and CDR2 from the germline V gene are MNHEY and SVGAGI. The ends were cut back, 7 bases at V and 6 bases at J, with 18 bases in the middle. This CDR3 is CASTPSAGIQTQYF. The CDR3 coding sequence is TGTGCCAGCACTCCCTCGGCGGGGATACAGACCCAGTACTTC.

The J gene is TRBJ1-4, the V gene TRBV19; tentatively, D is TRBD1 (5 bases). Trimming left V 4 bases short and J 4 bases short, with 13 bases between. Germline CDR1 LNHDA, CDR2 SQIVND (reference sequence). CDR3 length equals 15 residues. In nucleotides, the CDR3 is TGTGCCAGTAGTAAAGCCGGGACTGGTAATGAAAAACTGTTTTTT. It is translated as CASSKAGTGNEKLFF.

The chain has TRBV28 and TRBJ1-2; TRBD1 is a possible D gene (6 bases). Germline assignment: CDR1 MDHEN and CDR2 SYDVKM. The CDR3 consists of 14 residues. V shed 5 bases and J shed 2 bases, with 12 bases lying between them. CDR3 protein: CASSPDRYNYGYTF. The CDR3 DNA follows: TGTGCCAGCAGTCCGGACAGATACAACTATGGCTACACCTTC.

V is TRBV2 and J is TRBJ1-2; D call uncertain. Germline V CDR1 and CDR2: SNHLY, FYNNEI. This CDR3 is built from 12 residues. V was cut by 4 bases and J by 3 bases, with 6 bases left in between. The CDR3 nucleotides are TGTGCCAGCAGTGCTACAGACTATGGCTACACCTTC. Protein sequence: CASSATDYGYTF.

This clone has more than one count but fewer than ten. The rearrangement uses TRBV3-1 (or the pseudogene TRBV3-2) and TRBJ1-1; D unresolved. The germline V and J ends were trimmed by 2 bases and 7 bases, with 14 bases remaining between them. The germline CDR1 and CDR2 sequences are LGHDT and YNNKEL (reference sequence). CDR3 length: 14 residues. The DNA for the CDR3 is TGTGCCAGCAGCCAACCTAGGACCGTCGTTGAAGCTTTCTTT. As protein: CASSQPRTVVEAFF.

Points on this clone: Different DNA sequences within this sample yield the same CDR3. This chain links TRBV3-1 (or the pseudogene TRBV3-2) with TRBJ1-5, with unresolved D. The V gene lost 0 bases and the J gene lost 5 bases, with 5 bases spanning the gap. CDR1 LGHDT and CDR2 YNNKEL come from the germline V gene (reference sequence). The CDR3 covers 13 residues. The CDR3 loop reads CASSQDPDQPQHF. CDR3 nucleotide sequence: TGTGCCAGCAGCCAAGACCCGGATCAGCCCCAGCATTTT.

The rearrangement uses TRBV19 and TRBJ1-1; D is unresolved. Germline-derived CDR1 and CDR2 are LNHDA and SQIVND (reference sequence). V was trimmed by 7 bases and J by 1 base, leaving 10 bases between them. The CDR3 contains 13 residues. CDR3 coding DNA: TGTGCCAGTATCCCGTACGGGAACACTGAAGCTTTCTTT. Translating it yields CASIPYGNTEAFF.

The V gene is TRBV18, the J gene TRBJ2-1, with 9 bases matching TRBD2. The CDR3 length is 15 residues. Germline trimming cut 3 bases from V and 6 bases from J; bases unmatched to any gene: 6. From germline, CDR1 is KGHSH and CDR2 LQKENI. The CDR3 spells CASSPNQREANEQFF. The CDR3 bases are TGTGCCAGCTCACCTAACCAGCGGGAGGCCAATGAGCAGTTCTTC.

The chain uses TRBV7-2 and TRBJ2-1, with 10 bases identical to TRBD2. This CDR3 has 16 amino acids. Germline V CDR1 and CDR2: SGHTA, FQGNSA. V lost 5 bases and J lost 3; bases outside the gene matches: 7. The CDR3: CASSPQAGGRYNEQFF. The CDR3 DNA reads as TGTGCCAGCAGCCCCCAAGCGGGGGGGCGCTACAATGAGCAGTTCTTC.

In its sample, this clone was seen once. The V call is TRBV7-3, the J call TRBJ2-3; D might be TRBD1 (6 bases). CDR1 and CDR2 (germline): SGHTA, FQGTGA. Trimming removed 5 bases from V and 6 bases from J, with 15 bases in between. The CDR3 runs to 14 residues. CDR3 in amino acids: CASSGGQFTDTQYF. CDR3 sequence (DNA): TGTGCCAGCAGCGGAGGACAGTTTACGGATACGCAGTATTTT.

V is TRBV18 and J is TRBJ2-5, with unresolved D. The CDR3 runs to 13 residues. V was pared by 4 bases and J by 1 base, with 7 bases between. CDR1 KGHSH and CDR2 LQKENI come from the germline V gene. The CDR3 is CASSRNFQETQYF. The CDR3 bases are TGTGCCAGCTCACGAAACTTCCAAGAGACCCAGTACTTC.

The chain links TRBV30 to TRBJ2-1; D is possibly TRBD2 (5 bases). There are 13 residues in the CDR3. V was pared by 5 bases and J by 2 bases, with 10 bases between. Germline-derived CDR1 and CDR2 are GTSNPN and SVGIG (reference sequence). In DNA form, the CDR3 reads TGTGCCTGGGACACGGGAACCTACAATGAGCAGTTCTTC. Its translation: CAWDTGTYNEQFF.

Relative to its sample, this clone is medium-sized. In DNA, the CDR3 is TGTGCCAGCAGTCCACAGGGGCGGGACTATGGCTACACCTTC. Amino acid sequence: CASSPQGRDYGYTF. The chain joins TRBV6-2 or TRBV6-3 to TRBJ1-2, with 7 bases that match TRBD1. Germline loops: CDR1 MNHEY, CDR2 SVGEGT. V gave up 5 bases and J gave up 3 bases; unmatched junction bases: 6. This CDR3 is built from 14 residues.

The genes are TRBV12-3 or TRBV12-4 and TRBJ1-4; no clear D gene. CDR3 size: 13 residues. Trimming stripped 3 bases from V and 14 bases from J, with 16 bases between. The CDR3 DNA reads TGTGCCAGCAGTTTGACCCACGGGCAAAGGCTGTTTTTT. Translated: CASSLTHGQRLFF.

This chain links TRBV10-3 with TRBJ2-5; D may be TRBD1 or TRBD2 (5 bases each). V was shortened by 4 bases and J by 2 bases, with 8 bases between the two germline ends. CDR1 ENHRY and CDR2 SYGVKD come from the germline V gene. This CDR3 contains 13 residues. CDR3 residues: CAISVGRQETQYF. The CDR3 bases are TGTGCCATCAGTGTGGGACGTCAAGAGACCCAGTACTTC.

The CDR3 region is CATSEDDTQYF. The CDR3 nucleotides are TGTGCCACCAGTGAGGATGATACGCAGTATTTT. The V and J genes are TRBV24-1 and TRBJ2-3; no clear D. The V gene's germline CDR1 is KGHDR and CDR2 SFDVKD. V was trimmed by 4 bases and J by 6 bases, leaving 4 bases between them. This CDR3 region has 11 residues.

V is TRBV7-2 and J is TRBJ1-1; 7 bases line up with TRBD1. The CDR3 length is 14 residues. With 5 bases clipped from V and 5 bases from J, the junction kept 8 bases outside the gene matches. CDR1 is SGHTA and CDR2 is FQGNSA in the germline V gene. The CDR3 is CASSKGGQTTEAFF. The CDR3 DNA is TGTGCCAGCAGCAAGGGGGGACAGACTACTGAAGCTTTCTTT.

The chain carries TRBV19 and TRBJ1-5; a possible D gene is TRBD1 (6 bases). This CDR3 is 17 amino acids long. Germline values: CDR1 LNHDA, CDR2 SQIVND (reference sequence). V dropped 3 bases and J dropped 3 bases, with 18 bases sitting between them. CDR3 nucleotide sequence: TGTGCCAGTAGTATCGACAGGAGCGGAGGGGACAATCAGCCCCAGCATTTT. Translating it yields CASSIDRSGGDNQPQHF.

The rearrangement joins TRBV20-1 to TRBJ2-1, with D perhaps assigned TRBD1 or TRBD2 (6 bases each). This CDR3 is built from 10 residues. The germline CDR1 and CDR2 sequences are DFQATT and SNEGSKA (reference sequence). The germline V and J ends were trimmed by 7 bases and 9 bases, with 10 bases remaining between them. CDR3 protein: CSGGRGEQFF. DNA for the CDR3: TGCAGTGGGGGGCGGGGTGAGCAGTTCTTC.

The V gene is TRBV11-2, the J gene TRBJ1-4; D remains ambiguous. V lost 6 bases and J 5 bases, leaving 16 bases between the germline ends. The CDR3 runs to 15 residues. Germline V lookup: CDR1 SGHAT, CDR2 FQNNGV. The CDR3 DNA sequence: TGTGCCAGCAGTCTCCAAGGCCAAATAAATGAAAAACTGTTTTTT. Amino acids: CASSLQGQINEKLFF.

Details on this clone: The sample carries other DNA sequences with the same CDR3. This chain connects TRBV9 to TRBJ2-2, with a possible D match to TRBD1 (5 bases). The V and J ends lost 1 base and 1 base respectively, with 5 bases between them. In germline, CDR1 is SGDLS, CDR2 YYNGEE. CDR3 length: 14 residues. Here the CDR3 reads CASSVTGNTGELFF. Written as DNA, the CDR3 is TGTGCCAGCAGCGTAACAGGGAACACCGGGGAGCTGTTTTTT.

The chain's CDR3 is CASSPTGDSGYTF. The CDR3 region has the DNA TGTGCCAGCAGTCCTACAGGCGATAGTGGCTACACCTTC. The rearrangement uses TRBV12-3 or TRBV12-4 and TRBJ1-2, with D tentatively TRBD1 (5 bases). The V and J ends lost 5 bases and 7 bases respectively, with 14 bases between them. CDR3 length: 13 amino acids.